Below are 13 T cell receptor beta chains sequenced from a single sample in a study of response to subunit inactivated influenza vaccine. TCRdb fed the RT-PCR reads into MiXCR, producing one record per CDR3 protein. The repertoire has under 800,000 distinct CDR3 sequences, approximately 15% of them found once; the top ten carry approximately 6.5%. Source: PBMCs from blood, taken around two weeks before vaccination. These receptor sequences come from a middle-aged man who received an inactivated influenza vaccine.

CDR3 sequence: CASSLTARSYEQYF. The CDR3, as DNA: TGTGCCAGCAGTTTGACAGCCAGATCCTACGAGCAGTACTTC. This sequence joins TRBV27 and TRBJ2-7, with D tentatively TRBD1 (5 bases). CDR1 MNHEY and CDR2 SMNVEV come from the germline V gene (reference sequence). V gave up 3 bases and J gave up 1 base, with 10 bases separating them. The CDR3 totals 14 residues.

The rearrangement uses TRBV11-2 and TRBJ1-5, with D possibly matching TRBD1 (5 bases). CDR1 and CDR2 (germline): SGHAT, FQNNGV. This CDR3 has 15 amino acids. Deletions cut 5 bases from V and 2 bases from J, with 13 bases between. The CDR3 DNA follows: TGTGCCAGCAGCGCGGGACCTGGGGGCAATCAGCCCCAGCATTTT. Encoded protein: CASSAGPGGNQPQHF.

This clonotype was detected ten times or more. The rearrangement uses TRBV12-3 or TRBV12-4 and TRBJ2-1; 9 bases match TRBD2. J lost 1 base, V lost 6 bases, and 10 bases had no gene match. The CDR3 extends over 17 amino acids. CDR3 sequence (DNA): TGTGCCAGCAGGGGCTTCGGGACTAGCCTATCCTACAATGAGCAGTTCTTC. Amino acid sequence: CASRGFGTSLSYNEQFF.

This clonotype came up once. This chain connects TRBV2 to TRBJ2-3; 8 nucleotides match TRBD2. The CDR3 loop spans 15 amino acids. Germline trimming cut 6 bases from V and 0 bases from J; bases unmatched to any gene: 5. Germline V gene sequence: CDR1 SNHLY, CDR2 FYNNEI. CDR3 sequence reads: CASRLLAVSTDTQYF. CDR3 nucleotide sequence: TGTGCCAGCAGATTACTAGCGGTTAGCACAGATACGCAGTATTTT.

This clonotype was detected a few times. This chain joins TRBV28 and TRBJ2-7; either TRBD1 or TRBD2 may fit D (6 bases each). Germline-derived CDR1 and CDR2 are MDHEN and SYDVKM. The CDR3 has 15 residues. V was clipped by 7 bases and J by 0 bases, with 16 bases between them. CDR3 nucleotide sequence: TGTGCCAGCATCGACGGGGGCCCGAGCTCCTACGAGCAGTACTTC. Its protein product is CASIDGGPSSYEQYF.

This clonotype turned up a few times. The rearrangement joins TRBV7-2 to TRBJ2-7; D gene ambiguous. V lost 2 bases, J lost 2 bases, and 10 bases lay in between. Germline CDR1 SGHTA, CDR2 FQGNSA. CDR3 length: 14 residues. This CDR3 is CASSLHGPAYEQYF. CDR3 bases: TGTGCCAGCAGCTTACACGGGCCAGCCTACGAGCAGTACTTC.

Written as DNA, the CDR3 is TGTGCCAGCAGTTACTCCTCTATCGCCGGGACTAGCGGGAGTCCCTCCCACACCGGGGAGCTGTTTTTT. Protein: CASSYSSIAGTSGSPSHTGELFF. The chain recombines TRBV6-2 or TRBV6-3 with TRBJ2-2; 14 bases are shared with TRBD2. Trimming removed 0 bases from V and 3 bases from J; junction bases left unmatched: 18. The germline V gene encodes CDR1 MNHEY and CDR2 SVGEGT. The CDR3 runs to 23 residues.

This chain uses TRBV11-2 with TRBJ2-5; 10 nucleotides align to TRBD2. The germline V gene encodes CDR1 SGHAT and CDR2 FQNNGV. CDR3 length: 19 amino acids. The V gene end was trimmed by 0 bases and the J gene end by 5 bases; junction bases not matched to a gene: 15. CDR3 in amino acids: CASSLDRRLAGLRGETQYF. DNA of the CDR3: TGTGCCAGCAGCTTAGATCGGCGACTAGCGGGTCTACGGGGGGAGACCCAGTACTTC.

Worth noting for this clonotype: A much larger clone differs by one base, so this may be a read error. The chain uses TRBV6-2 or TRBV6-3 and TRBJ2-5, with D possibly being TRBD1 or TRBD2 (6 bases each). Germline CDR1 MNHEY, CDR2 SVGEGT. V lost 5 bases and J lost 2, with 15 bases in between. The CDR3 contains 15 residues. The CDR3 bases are TGTGCCAGCAGTCACCCGAGGAGGGGGCAAGAGACCCAGTACTTC. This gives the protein CASSHPRRGQETQYF.

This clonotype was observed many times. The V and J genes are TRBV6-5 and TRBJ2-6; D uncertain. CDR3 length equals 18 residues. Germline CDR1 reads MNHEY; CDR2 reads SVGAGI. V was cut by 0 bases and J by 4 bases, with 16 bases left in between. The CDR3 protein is CASSYSIDTPQGANVLTF. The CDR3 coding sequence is TGTGCCAGCAGTTACTCAATCGACACCCCGCAAGGGGCCAACGTCCTGACTTTC.

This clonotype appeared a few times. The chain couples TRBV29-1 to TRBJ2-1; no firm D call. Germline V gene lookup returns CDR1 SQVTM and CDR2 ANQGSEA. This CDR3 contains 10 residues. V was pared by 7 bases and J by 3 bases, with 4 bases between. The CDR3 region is CSGGYNEQFF. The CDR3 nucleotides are TGCAGCGGTGGCTACAATGAGCAGTTCTTC.

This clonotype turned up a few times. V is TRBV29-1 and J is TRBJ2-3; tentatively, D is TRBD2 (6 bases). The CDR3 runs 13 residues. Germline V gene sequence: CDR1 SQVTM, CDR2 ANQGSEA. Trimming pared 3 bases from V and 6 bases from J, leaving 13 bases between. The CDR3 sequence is CSVDAGTRDTQYF. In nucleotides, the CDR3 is TGCAGCGTTGATGCGGGGACCCGGGATACGCAGTATTTT.

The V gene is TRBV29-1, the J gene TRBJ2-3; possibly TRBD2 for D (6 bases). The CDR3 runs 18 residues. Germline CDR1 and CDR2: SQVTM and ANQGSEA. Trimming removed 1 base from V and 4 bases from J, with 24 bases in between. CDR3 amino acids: CSVEARGRTYLPPDTQYF. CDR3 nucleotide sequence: TGCAGCGTTGAAGCCCGGGGGAGGACCTACCTACCTCCAGATACGCAGTATTTT.